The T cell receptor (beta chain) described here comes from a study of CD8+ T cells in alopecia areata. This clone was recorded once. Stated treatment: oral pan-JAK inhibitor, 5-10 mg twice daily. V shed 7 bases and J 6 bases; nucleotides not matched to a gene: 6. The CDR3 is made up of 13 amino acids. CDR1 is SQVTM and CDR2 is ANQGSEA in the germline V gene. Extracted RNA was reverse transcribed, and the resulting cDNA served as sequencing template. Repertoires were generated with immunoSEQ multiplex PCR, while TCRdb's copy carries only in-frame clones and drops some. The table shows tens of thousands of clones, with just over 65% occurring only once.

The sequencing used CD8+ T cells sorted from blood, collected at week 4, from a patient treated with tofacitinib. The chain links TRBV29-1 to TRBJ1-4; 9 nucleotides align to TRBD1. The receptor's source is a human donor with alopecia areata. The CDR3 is CSAQQGADEKLFF. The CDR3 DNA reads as TGCAGCGCTCAACAGGGGGCTGATGAAAAACTGTTTTTT.